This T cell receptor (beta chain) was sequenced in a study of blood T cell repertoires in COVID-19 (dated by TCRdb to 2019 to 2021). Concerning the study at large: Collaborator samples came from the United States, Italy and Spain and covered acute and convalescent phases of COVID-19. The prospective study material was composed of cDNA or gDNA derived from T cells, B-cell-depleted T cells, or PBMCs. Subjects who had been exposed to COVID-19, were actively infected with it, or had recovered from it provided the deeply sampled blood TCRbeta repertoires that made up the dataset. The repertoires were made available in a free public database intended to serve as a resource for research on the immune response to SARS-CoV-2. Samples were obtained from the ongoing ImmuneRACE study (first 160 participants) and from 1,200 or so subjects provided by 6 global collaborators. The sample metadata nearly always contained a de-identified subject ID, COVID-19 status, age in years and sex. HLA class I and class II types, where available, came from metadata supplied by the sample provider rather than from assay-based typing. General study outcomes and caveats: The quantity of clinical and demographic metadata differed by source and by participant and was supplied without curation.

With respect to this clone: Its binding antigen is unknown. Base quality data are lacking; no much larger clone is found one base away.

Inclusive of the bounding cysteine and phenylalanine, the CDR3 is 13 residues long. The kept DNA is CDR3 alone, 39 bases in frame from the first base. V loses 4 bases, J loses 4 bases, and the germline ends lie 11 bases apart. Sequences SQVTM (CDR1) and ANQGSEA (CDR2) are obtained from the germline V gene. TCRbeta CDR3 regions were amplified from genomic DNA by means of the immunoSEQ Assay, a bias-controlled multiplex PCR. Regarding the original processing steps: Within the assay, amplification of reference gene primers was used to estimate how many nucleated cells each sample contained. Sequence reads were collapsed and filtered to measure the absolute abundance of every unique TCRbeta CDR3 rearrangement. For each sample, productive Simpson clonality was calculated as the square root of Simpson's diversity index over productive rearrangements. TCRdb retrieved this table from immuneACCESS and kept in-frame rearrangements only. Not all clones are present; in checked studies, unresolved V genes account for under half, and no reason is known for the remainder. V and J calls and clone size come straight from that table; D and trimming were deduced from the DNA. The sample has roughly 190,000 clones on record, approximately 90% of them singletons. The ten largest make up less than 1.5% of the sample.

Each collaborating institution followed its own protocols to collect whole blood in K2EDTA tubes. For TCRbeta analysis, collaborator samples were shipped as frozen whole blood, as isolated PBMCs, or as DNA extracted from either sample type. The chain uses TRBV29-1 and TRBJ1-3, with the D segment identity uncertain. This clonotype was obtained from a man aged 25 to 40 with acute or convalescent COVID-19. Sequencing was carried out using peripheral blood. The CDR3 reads CSVALIKGNTIYF. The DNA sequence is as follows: TGCAGCGTTGCGCTAATCAAAGGAAACACCATATATTTT.